One and the same sample provided the 9 T cell receptor beta chains below, sequenced in a study of blood T cell repertoires in COVID-19. Measured with immunoSEQ multiplex PCR; TCRdb has only the in-frame clones, and not every one. This sample has over 250,000 clones, with about 87% found just once. Sequenced input: PBMCs or T cells enriched from blood (not recorded which). The receptors derive from a woman aged 45-59 years who had recovered from COVID-19.

The rearrangement uses TRBV6-5 and TRBJ1-5; D gene ambiguous. Trimming took off 4 bases at V and 1 base at J, with 8 bases between the two ends. There are 14 residues in the CDR3. Germline CDR1 MNHEY, CDR2 SVGAGI. The CDR3 here is CASSWEASNQPQHF. The CDR3 DNA is TGTGCCAGCAGTTGGGAGGCGAGCAATCAGCCCCAGCATTTT.

The V gene is TRBV9, the J gene TRBJ2-7; TRBD2 matches 7 bases. V shed 2 bases, J shed 3 bases, and the junction held 8 bases outside the gene matches. The CDR3 runs 15 residues. Germline CDR1 is SGDLS and CDR2 is YYNGEE. CDR3 sequence reads: CASSVFIGEGYEQYF. DNA for the CDR3: TGTGCCAGCAGCGTTTTCATTGGGGAGGGCTACGAGCAGTACTTC.

This rearrangement joins TRBV10-3 to TRBJ2-2, with 7 positions matching TRBD1. CDR3 length equals 18 residues. J lost 1 base, V lost 0 bases, and 8 bases had no gene match. Per the germline V gene, CDR1 is ENHRY and CDR2 is SYGVKD. CDR3 amino acids: CAISESLSGQKNTGELFF. In DNA, the CDR3 is TGTGCCATCAGTGAGTCACTTTCGGGACAGAAGAACACCGGGGAGCTGTTTTTT.

This clone has just one count. The V call is TRBV27, the J call TRBJ2-7; 13 nucleotides agree with TRBD2. CDR3 length: 15 amino acids. V gave up 5 bases and J gave up 4 bases; unmatched junction bases: 5. Germline CDR1 MNHEY, CDR2 SMNVEV (reference sequence). The CDR3 loop reads CASSIGLAGVYEQYF. In nucleotides, the CDR3 is TGTGCCAGCAGTATTGGACTAGCGGGAGTTTACGAGCAGTACTTC.

The sample holds one count of this clone. This chain connects TRBV18 to TRBJ2-1; TRBD2 might be the D (6 bases). This CDR3 has 17 residues. Germline V CDR1 and CDR2: KGHSH, LQKENI. The V gene lost 3 bases and the J gene lost 4 bases, with 19 bases spanning the gap. The CDR3 here is CASSPEGPGSQYNEQFF. The CDR3 DNA reads TGTGCCAGCTCACCGGAGGGGCCCGGGAGTCAATACAATGAGCAGTTCTTC.

The chain uses TRBV27 and TRBJ2-1, with 10 bases identical to TRBD1. CDR1 and CDR2 (germline): MNHEY, SMNVEV (reference sequence). The CDR3 has 14 amino acids. V was clipped by 7 bases and J by 4 bases; unmatched bases: 4. This chain's CDR3 is CASTGTGVYNEQFF. Written as DNA, the CDR3 is TGTGCCAGCACTGGGACAGGGGTTTACAATGAGCAGTTCTTC.

This clone has more than one count but fewer than ten. This chain connects TRBV27 to TRBJ2-7; a weak D match, TRBD2 (5 bases). From germline, CDR1 is MNHEY and CDR2 SMNVEV (reference sequence). V lost 2 bases to trimming and J lost 0 bases, with 14 bases between them. The CDR3 is 16 residues long. For the CDR3, the DNA is TGTGCCAGCAGTTTAACGTCTAGCCCCAGCTCCTACGAGCAGTACTTC. Translating gives CASSLTSSPSSYEQYF.

The chain uses TRBV24-1 and TRBJ1-1, with D unclear. Trimming shortened V by 2 bases and J by 0 bases, and 9 bases separated the two germline ends. The CDR3 runs to 15 residues. Germline assignment: CDR1 KGHDR and CDR2 SFDVKD. CDR3 region: CATSDSRNMNTEAFF. As DNA, the CDR3 is TGTGCCACCAGTGATTCCCGTAATATGAACACTGAAGCTTTCTTT.

The chain carries TRBV12-5 and TRBJ1-2; 7 bases agree with TRBD1. Germline values: CDR1 LGHNT, CDR2 FRNRAP. V shed 0 bases and J 8 bases; nucleotides not matched to a gene: 12. The CDR3 extends over 16 amino acids. CDR3 nucleotide sequence: TGTGCTAGTGGTTTGGTACCCTTGACCGGGACAGAAGGCTACACCTTC. Translating gives CASGLVPLTGTEGYTF.